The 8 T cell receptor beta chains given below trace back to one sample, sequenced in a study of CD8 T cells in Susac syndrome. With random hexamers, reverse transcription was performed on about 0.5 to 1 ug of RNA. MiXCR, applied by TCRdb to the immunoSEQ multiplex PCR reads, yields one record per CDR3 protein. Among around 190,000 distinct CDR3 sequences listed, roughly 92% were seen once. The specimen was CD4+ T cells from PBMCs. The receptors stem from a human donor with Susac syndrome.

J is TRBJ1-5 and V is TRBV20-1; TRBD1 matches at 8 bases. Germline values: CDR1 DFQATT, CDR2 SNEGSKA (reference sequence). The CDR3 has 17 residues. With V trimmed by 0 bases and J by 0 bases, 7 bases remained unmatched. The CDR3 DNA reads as TGCAGTGCTAGAGATTATGACAGGGGAACTAGCAATCAGCCCCAGCATTTT. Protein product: CSARDYDRGTSNQPQHF.

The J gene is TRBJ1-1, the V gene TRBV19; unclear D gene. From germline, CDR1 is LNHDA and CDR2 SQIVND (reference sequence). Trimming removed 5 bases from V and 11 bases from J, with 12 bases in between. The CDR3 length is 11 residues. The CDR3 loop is CASSSRLAAFF. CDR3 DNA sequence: TGTGCCAGTAGTTCAAGGCTGGCGGCTTTCTTT.

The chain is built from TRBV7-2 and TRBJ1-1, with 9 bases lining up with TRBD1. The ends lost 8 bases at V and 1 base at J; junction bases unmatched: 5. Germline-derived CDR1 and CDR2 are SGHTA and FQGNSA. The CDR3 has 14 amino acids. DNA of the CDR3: TGTGCCAGCCTACAGGGGGCCTGGAACACTGAAGCTTTCTTT. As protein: CASLQGAWNTEAFF.

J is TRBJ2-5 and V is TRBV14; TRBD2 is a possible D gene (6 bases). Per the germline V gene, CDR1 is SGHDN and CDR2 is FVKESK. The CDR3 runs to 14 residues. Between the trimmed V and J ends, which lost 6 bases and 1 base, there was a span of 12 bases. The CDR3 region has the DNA TGTGCCAGCAGTACTCTTAGCGGCCAAGAGACCCAGTACTTC. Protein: CASSTLSGQETQYF.

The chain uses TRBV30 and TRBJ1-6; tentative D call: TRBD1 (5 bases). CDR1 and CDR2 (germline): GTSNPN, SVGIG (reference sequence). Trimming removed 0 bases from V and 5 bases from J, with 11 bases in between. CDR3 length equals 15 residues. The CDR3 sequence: CAWSVPTVDNSPLHF. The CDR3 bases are TGTGCCTGGAGTGTTCCGACAGTGGATAATTCACCCCTCCACTTT. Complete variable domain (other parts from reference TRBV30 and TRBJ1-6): SQTIHQWPATLVQPVGSPLSLECTVEGTSNPNLYWYRQAAGRGLQLLFYSVGIGQISSEVPQNLSASRPQDRQFILSSKKLLLSDSGFYLCAWSVPTVDNSPLHFGNGTRLTVT.

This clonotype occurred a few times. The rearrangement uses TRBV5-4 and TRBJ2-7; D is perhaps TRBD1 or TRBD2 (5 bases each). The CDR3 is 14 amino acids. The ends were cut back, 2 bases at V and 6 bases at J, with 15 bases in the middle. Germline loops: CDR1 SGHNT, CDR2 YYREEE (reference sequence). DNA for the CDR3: TGTGCCAGCAGCTTTCCAGGGTCACGGGGCGAGCAGTACTTC. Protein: CASSFPGSRGEQYF.

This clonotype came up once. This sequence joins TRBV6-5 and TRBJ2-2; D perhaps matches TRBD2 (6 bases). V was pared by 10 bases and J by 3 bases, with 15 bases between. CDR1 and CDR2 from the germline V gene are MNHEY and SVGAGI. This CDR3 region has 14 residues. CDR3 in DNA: TGTGCCACCTGGGGGGTAGGGGACACCGGGGAGCTGTTTTTT. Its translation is CATWGVGDTGELFF.

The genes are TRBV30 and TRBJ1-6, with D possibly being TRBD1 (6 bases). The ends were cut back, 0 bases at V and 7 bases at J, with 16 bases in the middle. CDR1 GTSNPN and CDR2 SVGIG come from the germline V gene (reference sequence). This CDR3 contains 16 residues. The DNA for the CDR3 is TGTGCCTGGAGTGTAGGTGGCCAGGGGAAAAATTCACCCCTCCACTTT. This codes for CAWSVGGQGKNSPLHF.